The rows below give T cell receptor beta chains drawn from one sample of a study of T cell responses to AZD1222 COVID-19 vaccine. Measured with immunoSEQ multiplex PCR; TCRdb has only the in-frame clones, and not every one. The table shows approximately 150,000 clones, with less than 95% occurring only once. This specimen consisted of peripheral blood, obtained on day 0 of AZD1222 vaccination. Receptors originate from an adult in good health. CDR3s include the opening cysteine and the closing phenylalanine or tryptophan. The D gene is left open where the match is weak. Size tells how often a clone was seen (once, few, many) or the class of an expanded clone, and some rows leave it out.

j_call: TRBJ1-2; clone_size: NA; v_call: TRBV5-4; d_call: TRBD1; cdr3_nt: TGTGCCAGCAGCTCACAGGGGGCCGGACGCTACACCTTC; cdr3_aa: CASSSQGAGRYTF
j_call: TRBJ2-1; clone_size: NA; v_call: TRBV18; d_call: NA; cdr3_nt: TGTGCCAGCTCGTCGAGGGCGGGGAAGAGCTCCTACAATGAGCAGTTCTTC; cdr3_aa: CASSSRAGKSSYNEQFF
j_call: TRBJ2-3; clone_size: NA; v_call: TRBV6-5; d_call: TRBD2; cdr3_nt: TGTGCCAGCAGTTACAAGGCGGGAGGGCCTGACGATACGCAGTATTTT; cdr3_aa: CASSYKAGGPDDTQYF
j_call: TRBJ1-6; clone_size: NA; v_call: TRBV6-8; d_call: TRBD1; cdr3_nt: TGTGCCAGCAGTCCCAGGGACAGGAGAGGATCCTATAATTCACCCCTCCACTTT; cdr3_aa: CASSPRDRRGSYNSPLHF
j_call: TRBJ1-5; clone_size: NA; v_call: TRBV2; d_call: TRBD1; cdr3_nt: TGTGCCAGCAGCGCGGGACAGGGTCGAAATCAGCCCCAGCATTTT; cdr3_aa: CASSAGQGRNQPQHF
j_call: TRBJ2-5; clone_size: NA; v_call: TRBV27; d_call: NA; cdr3_nt: TGTGCCAGCAGTTCGGGGCAGGAGACCCAGTACTTC; cdr3_aa: CASSSGQETQYF
j_call: TRBJ2-1; clone_size: NA; v_call: TRBV6-2/TRBV6-3; d_call: NA; cdr3_nt: TGTGCCAGCAGTTCTATTCCGGGACACTCCTATGAGCAGTTCTTC; cdr3_aa: CASSSIPGHSYEQFF
j_call: TRBJ1-6; clone_size: NA; v_call: TRBV13; d_call: NA; cdr3_nt: TGTGCCAGCAGCTTAGCCAGGAAGAATTCACCCCTCCACTTT; cdr3_aa: CASSLARKNSPLHF
j_call: TRBJ2-3; clone_size: NA; v_call: TRBV2; d_call: NA; cdr3_nt: TGTGCCAGCAGTGGAGTACTCACAGATACGCAGTATTTT; cdr3_aa: CASSGVLTDTQYF
j_call: TRBJ2-7; clone_size: NA; v_call: TRBV6-5; d_call: TRBD2; cdr3_nt: TGTGCCAGCAGTTACGGCTCTAGCGGAAGCTCCTACGAGCAGTACTTC; cdr3_aa: CASSYGSSGSSYEQYF
j_call: TRBJ2-7; clone_size: NA; v_call: TRBV6-5; d_call: NA; cdr3_nt: TGTGCCAGCGGAAGGGGGGGCTCCTACGAGCAGTACTTC; cdr3_aa: CASGRGGSYEQYF
j_call: TRBJ2-3; clone_size: NA; v_call: TRBV24-1; d_call: TRBD1; cdr3_nt: TGTGCCACCAGTGATTGGACAGGGAAGTATGATACGCAGTATTTT; cdr3_aa: CATSDWTGKYDTQYF
j_call: TRBJ1-1; clone_size: NA; v_call: TRBV5-4; d_call: NA; cdr3_nt: TGTGCCAGCAGCCAGAACACTGAAGCTTTCTTT; cdr3_aa: CASSQNTEAFF
j_call: TRBJ1-2; clone_size: once; v_call: TRBV5-1; d_call: TRBD1; cdr3_nt: TGCGCCAGCAGCCCCACCACAGGGGGCGCAAGCTATGGCTACACCTTC; cdr3_aa: CASSPTTGGASYGYTF
j_call: TRBJ1-5; clone_size: NA; v_call: TRBV16; d_call: NA; cdr3_nt: TGTGCCAGCAGCCAATTCTCGGGGGAGAATCAGCCCCAGCATTTT; cdr3_aa: CASSQFSGENQPQHF
j_call: TRBJ2-1; clone_size: NA; v_call: TRBV5-5; d_call: TRBD2; cdr3_nt: TGTGCCAGCAGCTCGGGGCGGGGGGCCGATAACAATGAGCAGTTCTTC; cdr3_aa: CASSSGRGADNNEQFF
j_call: TRBJ1-6; clone_size: NA; v_call: TRBV10-2; d_call: TRBD1; cdr3_nt: TGCGCCAGCAGAACAGGGGGCGATAATTCACCCCTCCACTTT; cdr3_aa: CASRTGGDNSPLHF
j_call: TRBJ1-1; clone_size: NA; v_call: TRBV3-1/TRBV3-2; d_call: NA; cdr3_nt: TGTGCCAGCAGCCAAGGCTCCATAGGTCATGGGACTGAAGCTTTCTTT; cdr3_aa: CASSQGSIGHGTEAFF
j_call: TRBJ2-7; clone_size: NA; v_call: TRBV3-1/TRBV3-2; d_call: TRBD1; cdr3_nt: TGTGCCAGCAGCCCTCCGGACAGGGCCTACGAGCAGTACTTC; cdr3_aa: CASSPPDRAYEQYF
j_call: TRBJ1-2; clone_size: once; v_call: TRBV14; d_call: NA; cdr3_nt: TGTGCCAGCAGCCAAGATCTTGTCCCCGACTATGGCTACACCTTC; cdr3_aa: CASSQDLVPDYGYTF
j_call: TRBJ2-2; clone_size: NA; v_call: TRBV28; d_call: TRBD2; cdr3_nt: TGTGCCACCCGAAGACTAGCGGGAGTCACCGGGGAGCTGTTTTTT; cdr3_aa: CATRRLAGVTGELFF
j_call: TRBJ1-1; clone_size: NA; v_call: TRBV28; d_call: NA; cdr3_nt: TGTGCCAGCACCACTCACCCAGGGGCGAACACTGAAGCTTTCTTT; cdr3_aa: CASTTHPGANTEAFF
j_call: TRBJ2-3; clone_size: NA; v_call: TRBV24-1; d_call: NA; cdr3_nt: TGTGCCACCGGGTTGAGGGATACGCAGTATTTT; cdr3_aa: CATGLRDTQYF
j_call: TRBJ2-2; clone_size: NA; v_call: TRBV28; d_call: NA; cdr3_nt: TGTGCCAGCAGACATCCCCCTGAGGGCTCAAACTACACCGGGGAGCTGTTTTTT; cdr3_aa: CASRHPPEGSNYTGELFF
j_call: TRBJ2-2; clone_size: NA; v_call: TRBV5-8; d_call: TRBD1; cdr3_nt: TGTGCCAGCAGCTTGGCCCTGGGACAGATCCCCGGGGAGCTGTTTTTT; cdr3_aa: CASSLALGQIPGELFF